This TCR beta chain came from a study of T cell responses to AZD1222 COVID-19 vaccine. CDR3 length: 14 amino acids. V lost 7 bases, J lost 3 bases, and 12 bases lay in between. Germline V gene sequence: CDR1 MNHEY, CDR2 SMNVEV (reference sequence). The data were produced by immunoSEQ multiplex PCR, yet TCRdb's version contains in-frame clones alone and is incomplete. This sample carries over 140,000 clones, about nine tenths of them seen once, and the ten largest clones take 4% to 5.5%. The TCR originated in an adult in good health. Source: peripheral blood, taken on day 0 of AZD1222 vaccination. The chain recombines TRBV27 with TRBJ2-2; D may be TRBD2 (6 bases). CDR3 protein: CASIAGTYTGELFF. CDR3 nucleotide sequence: TGTGCCAGCATTGCCGGGACTTACACCGGGGAGCTGTTTTTT.